Reported below is one T cell receptor (beta chain). It lacks a known antigen. Qualities for individual bases were not recorded, and no much larger clone is one base off. Collaborating institutions collected whole blood in K2EDTA tubes following their own protocols. For TCRbeta analysis, collaborators shipped samples as frozen whole blood, isolated PBMCs, or DNA extracted from either of those sample types. TCRbeta CDR3 regions were amplified from genomic DNA using the immunoSEQ Assay, a bias-controlled multiplex PCR. The authors' analysis ran thus. Nucleated cell counts per sample were estimated from amplification of reference gene primers within the assay. Sequence reads were collapsed and filtered to measure the absolute abundance of every unique TCRbeta CDR3 rearrangement. For each sample, productive Simpson clonality was calculated as the square root of Simpson's diversity index across productive rearrangements. TCRdb obtained this table from immuneACCESS and retained in-frame rearrangements with V and J assigned. These tables miss some clones; where compared with another copy, unresolved V genes account for less than half of the shortfall, and the remainder is unexplained. From that table come the V and J calls and clone size; the DNA was used to work out D and trimming. The sample table lists roughly 500,000 clones, around 85% of them with a count of one. Of the sample, roughly 3.2% is held by the ten largest clones.

The germline V gene encodes CDR1 SGHDT and CDR2 YYEEEE. Spanning cysteine to phenylalanine, the CDR3 consists of 14 amino acids. The sequence is cut down to CDR3 DNA, 42 bases in frame from base 1. The junction shows trimming of 4 bases on V and 4 bases on J, and the gene matches do not reach 3 bases of it. This sample was taken from a study of blood T cell repertoires in COVID-19 (dated by TCRdb to 2018 to 2020). Regarding the study in general: Samples covering the acute and convalescent phases of COVID-19 were provided by collaborators in the United States, Italy and Spain. Where HLA class I and class II types were available, the types were taken from metadata supplied by the sample provider, not from assay-based typing. The samples were drawn from two sources: the first 160 participants of the ongoing ImmuneRACE study, and 1,000 to 1,500 subjects contributed by 6 global collaborators. The sample metadata nearly always contained a de-identified subject ID, COVID-19 status, age in years and sex. Deeply sampled blood TCRbeta repertoires from subjects exposed to, actively infected with, or recovered from COVID-19 were included in the dataset. A freely available public database, intended as a resource for researchers studying the immune response to SARS-CoV-2, is where the repertoires were released. The material from the prospective study consisted of cDNA or gDNA derived from T cells, B-cell-depleted T cells, or PBMCs. Beyond this particular receptor, the publication reports: The quantity of clinical and demographic metadata differed by source and by participant and was supplied without curation.

This chain is built from TRBV5-6 and TRBJ1-1; 11 bases in between match TRBD1. The clonotype comes from a human donor in a cohort sampled during active COVID-19. Sequencing input: peripheral blood. The CDR3 is CASSTGQGGTEAFF. DNA sequence: TGTGCCAGCAGCACGGGACAGGGGGGCACTGAAGCTTTCTTT. With the rest looked up from the reference TRBV5-6 and TRBJ1-1 genes rather than sequenced, the full variable domain is DAGVTQSPTHLIKTRGQQVTLRCSPKSGHDTVSWYQQALGQGPQFIFQYYEEEERQRGNFPDRFSGHQFPNYSSELNVNALLLGDSALYLCASSTGQGGTEAFFGQGTRLTVV.